This T cell receptor beta chain stems from a study of human T cells and chemical hapten exposure. TCRdb reanalysed the RACE reads using MiXCR and keeps one entry per CDR3 protein. The repertoire includes 180,000 or so distinct CDR3 sequences, roughly a quarter of them detected once, and about 2.5% sits in the top ten. The CDR3 runs 13 residues. The germline V gene encodes CDR1 SQVTM and CDR2 ANQGSEA. The V gene end was trimmed by 5 bases and the J gene end by 6 bases; junction bases not matched to a gene: 8. The sample's time point: patch test 3, about 24 weeks after DPC sensitization. Treatment denoted: therapeutic diphenylcyclopropenone sensitization with weekly scalp DPC.

The sequenced sample was whole blood, obtained in connection with sensitization to the hapten diphenylcyclopropenone (DPC). This TCR was sampled from a woman in her forties with alopecia areata. Some clones in this sample may be carry-over from other donors' samples. This chain links TRBV29-1 with TRBJ1-2, with 8 bases that match TRBD1. The CDR3 loop is CSVPRQGKNGYTF. CDR3 bases: TGCAGCGTTCCACGACAGGGGAAGAATGGCTACACCTTC. The whole variable domain, filled in from reference TRBV29-1 and TRBJ1-2, reads SAVISQKPSRDICQRGTSLTIQCQVDSQVTMMFWYRQQPGQSLTLIATANQGSEATYESGFVIDKFPISRPNLTFSTLTVSNMSPEDSSIYLCSVPRQGKNGYTFGSGTRLTVV.